This T cell receptor beta chain was documented in a study of T cell changes during pregnancy in multiple sclerosis. TCRdb keeps only in-frame clones here, not all; method: immunoSEQ multiplex PCR. This sample has over 25,000 clones, with 89% found just once. The input for sequencing was CD8+ T cells from peripheral blood mononuclear cells, taken after pregnancy. This clonotype was obtained from a female donor with multiple sclerosis, enrolled in a pregnancy study.

The CDR3, as DNA: TGTGCCAGCAGTTTATACCCAGCGAGGGAGCAGTTCTTC. Protein: CASSLYPAREQFF. The gene calls are TRBV28 and TRBJ2-1; D uncertain. Germline CDR1 is MDHEN and CDR2 is SYDVKM. The CDR3 spans 13 residues. The V end lost 1 base, the J end lost 10 bases, and 11 bases lay between the germline ends.